This T cell receptor (beta chain) was profiled in a study of blood T cell repertoires in COVID-19. Cohorts were based on clinical histories the participants reported. Per the original data handling: How many nucleated cells were present was estimated from reference gene primer amplification. TCRdb's copy holds only in-frame clones and misses some; the assay was immunoSEQ multiplex PCR. V, J and clone size reflect that table, while D and trimming were determined from the DNA. The data contain roughly 200,000 clones, 84% of them seen just once; the ten biggest clones take up about 3.2%. The specimen was PBMCs or T cells enriched from blood (not recorded which). This sequence originates from a woman in her thirties who had been exposed to COVID-19.

The chain's CDR3 is CASSYSTLRAAGTF. In DNA form, the CDR3 reads TGTGCCAGCAGTTACTCCACCCTGAGGGCTGCCGGCACCTTC. The chain employs TRBV6-2 or TRBV6-3 and TRBJ1-2; the D is unclear. Trimming cost V 0 bases and J 13 bases, with 18 bases left between them. The CDR3 has 14 amino acids. CDR1 and CDR2 from the germline V gene are MNHEY and SVGEGT.